A selection of T cell receptor beta chains follows, all from one sample in a study of blood T cell repertoires in COVID-19. Libraries were prepared by immunoSEQ multiplex PCR; TCRdb keeps only in-frame clonotypes and omits some of them. The sample holds 60,000 to 70,000 clones, 86% seen once. Sequencing was performed on peripheral blood. All receptors come from a man aged 45-65 years with active COVID-19. Both conserved end residues are part of each CDR3. The D gene is left open where the match is weak. Not every row has a clone size; where given, it reads once, few, many or a size class.

J	D	V	size	CDR3	DNA
TRBJ1-5	.	TRBV7-2	.	CASSLAGGPSNQPQHF	TGTGCCAGCAGCTTAGCGGGGGGGCCTAGCAATCAGCCCCAGCATTTT
TRBJ2-1	TRBD2	TRBV5-1	.	CASSLSGGARGYEQFF	TGCGCCAGCAGCTTAAGCGGGGGGGCTCGAGGCTATGAGCAGTTCTTC
TRBJ1-2	.	TRBV18	.	CASSYQGQANYGYTF	TGTGCCAGCTCATATCAGGGGCAAGCTAACTATGGCTACACCTTC
TRBJ2-3	TRBD2	TRBV7-8	.	CASSRGLAEYTDTQYF	TGTGCCAGCAGCAGGGGACTAGCAGAATACACAGATACGCAGTATTTT
TRBJ2-1	TRBD2	TRBV5-4	.	CASQQRGAGGGNEQFF	TGTGCCAGCCAGCAGCGGGGGGCCGGTGGGGGCAATGAGCAGTTCTTC
TRBJ1-1	TRBD1	TRBV11-2	.	CASSLGRQGGLEAFF	TGTGCCAGCAGCTTAGGACGACAGGGGGGTCTAGAAGCTTTCTTT
TRBJ1-3	TRBD1	TRBV5-1	.	CARRQGADTIYF	TGCGCCAGACGACAGGGGGCAGACACCATATATTTT
TRBJ1-3	TRBD1	TRBV5-1	.	CASSRLRQGPGNTIYF	TGCGCCAGCAGCCGCCTGAGACAGGGACCTGGAAACACCATATATTTT
TRBJ1-3	.	TRBV18	.	CASSPRGAQHSGNTIYF	TGTGCCAGCTCACCACGCGGCGCGCAACACTCTGGAAACACCATATATTTT
TRBJ2-7	TRBD2	TRBV4-1	.	CASSQGLAGGLYEQYF	TGCGCCAGCAGCCAGGGACTAGCGGGGGGGCTTTACGAGCAGTACTTC
TRBJ2-7	.	TRBV2	.	CASSVGQGSHEQYF	TGTGCCAGCAGTGTGGGGCAGGGGAGCCACGAGCAGTACTTC
TRBJ2-5	.	TRBV5-1	.	CASSLVGPGQETQYF	TGCGCCAGCAGCTTGGTGGGGCCAGGACAAGAGACCCAGTACTTC
TRBJ2-7	.	TRBV12-3/TRBV12-4	.	CASSFGPYEQYF	TGTGCCAGCAGTTTCGGTCCCTACGAGCAGTACTTC
TRBJ1-6	.	TRBV25-1	few	CASSELAGRDNSPLHF	TGTGCCAGCAGTGAGCTGGCGGGACGGGATAATTCACCCCTCCACTTT
TRBJ1-6	.	TRBV4-2	.	CASSQEGKQGSSPLHF	TGTGCCAGCAGCCAAGAAGGGAAGCAGGGTAGTTCACCCCTCCACTTT
TRBJ2-1	.	TRBV27	few	CASSTMTLAYNEQFF	TGTGCCAGCAGTACGATGACTCTCGCCTACAATGAGCAGTTCTTC
TRBJ1-5	.	TRBV2	.	CASSDLTAYQPQHF	TGTGCCAGCAGTGATTTGACAGCTTATCAGCCCCAGCATTTT
TRBJ1-3	.	TRBV11-3	.	CASSSTRISGNTIYF	TGTGCCAGCAGCTCCACGAGGATCTCTGGAAACACCATATATTTT
TRBJ2-1	TRBD2	TRBV7-9	.	CASSVGLARYNEQFF	TGTGCCAGCAGCGTGGGACTAGCCCGTTACAATGAGCAGTTCTTC
TRBJ2-7	.	TRBV7-6	.	CASSLTPSYEQYF	TGTGCCAGCAGCTTGACACCGTCCTACGAGCAGTACTTC
TRBJ2-7	.	TRBV28	.	CASSGGGEGTYEQYF	TGTGCCAGCAGTGGGGGCGGGGAGGGAACCTACGAGCAGTACTTC
TRBJ2-7	TRBD2	TRBV14	.	CASSLSSGRYEQYF	TGTGCCAGCAGCCTCTCTAGCGGGCGATACGAGCAGTACTTC
TRBJ1-2	.	TRBV15	.	CATSRPGDLANYGYTF	TGTGCCACCAGCCGTCCGGGGGACCTTGCTAACTATGGCTACACCTTC
TRBJ2-2	TRBD2	TRBV7-2	.	CASSLVASGPHTGELFF	TGTGCCAGCAGCTTAGTGGCTAGCGGCCCCCACACCGGGGAGCTGTTTTTT
TRBJ1-6	TRBD1	TRBV19	.	CASSIDRGTGGSPLHF	TGTGCCAGTAGTATAGATCGGGGGACAGGGGGTTCACCCCTCCACTTT
TRBJ2-3	.	TRBV18	.	CASSDTGTDTQYF	TGTGCCAGCTCAGACACAGGCACAGATACGCAGTATTTT
TRBJ1-2	.	TRBV5-1	.	CASSLDPGPGYTF	TGCGCCAGCAGCTTGGACCCAGGGCCTGGCTACACCTTC
TRBJ1-1	.	TRBV18	.	CASSPSPNTEAFF	TGTGCCAGCTCACCGAGCCCGAACACTGAAGCTTTCTTT
TRBJ1-4	.	TRBV2	.	CASSRGGGNEKLFF	TGTGCCAGCAGTCGGGGGGGCGGGAATGAAAAACTGTTTTTT
TRBJ2-5	.	TRBV6-2/TRBV6-3	.	CASSRAGAGETQYF	TGTGCCAGCAGCCGCGCAGGGGCGGGAGAGACCCAGTACTTC
TRBJ2-2	TRBD1	TRBV4-2	.	CASSQTGPGELFF	TGTGCCAGCAGCCAGACAGGGCCCGGGGAGCTGTTTTTT
TRBJ2-1	TRBD2	TRBV30	.	CAWTSGRGYNEQFF	TGTGCCTGGACTAGCGGGAGGGGTTACAATGAGCAGTTCTTC
TRBJ2-7	TRBD1	TRBV20-1	.	CSTRQGGEQYF	TGCAGTACCCGACAGGGGGGCGAGCAGTACTTC
TRBJ1-4	TRBD1	TRBV5-1	once	CASSLQGASNEKLFF	TGCGCCAGCAGCTTACAGGGGGCGAGCAATGAAAAACTGTTTTTT
TRBJ2-1	TRBD2	TRBV7-9	.	CLGGGPQSSYNEQFF	TGCTTGGGCGGGGGGCCCCAGAGCTCCTACAATGAGCAGTTCTTC
TRBJ1-1	.	TRBV19	.	CASSIQGTGTEAFF	TGTGCCAGTAGTATACAGGGTACGGGCACTGAAGCTTTCTTT
TRBJ2-3	TRBD2	TRBV3-1/TRBV3-2	.	CASSQRLAGEDTQYF	TGTGCCAGCAGCCAACGACTAGCGGGTGAAGATACGCAGTATTTT